These T cell receptor beta chains were read from a single sample in a study of blood T cell repertoires in COVID-19. Profiling relied on immunoSEQ multiplex PCR, and the TCRdb table lists in-frame clones only, not all of them. In the table there are 200,000 to 250,000 clones, 86% of which are singletons. Source material: peripheral blood. Receptors were obtained from a man younger than 40 who had recovered from COVID-19. The CDR3 runs from the conserved cysteine through the conserved F or W. The D gene is left open where the match is weak. Size values are once, few and many counts, or a class for expanded clones, and some rows have none.

size,D,V,J,DNA,CDR3
.,TRBD2,TRBV19,TRBJ2-2,TGTGCCAGTAGTAGGACTAGCGGGGGGAACACCGGGGAGCTGTTTTTT,CASSRTSGGNTGELFF
.,.,TRBV29-1,TRBJ1-2,TGCAGCGTTGATCGGCAGGGATATGGCTACACCTTC,CSVDRQGYGYTF
.,.,TRBV6-5,TRBJ1-3,TGTGCCAGCAGTTACGCAGGGTTCACTGGAAACACCATATATTTT,CASSYAGFTGNTIYF
few,TRBD2,TRBV7-9,TRBJ2-3,TGTGCCAGCAGCCGCGGGGGTGCGGATACGCAGTATTTT,CASSRGGADTQYF
.,.,TRBV5-1,TRBJ1-1,TGCGCCAGCAGCTTGGGAGCACCGAACACTGAAGCTTTCTTT,CASSLGAPNTEAFF
.,.,TRBV7-2,TRBJ1-5,TGTGCCAGCAGCTTAGGTAGGACGGAGGTACCCCAGCATTTT,CASSLGRTEVPQHF
once,.,TRBV19,TRBJ2-3,TGTGCCACTAAAACCGGGGACTTTCCCACAGATACGCAGTATTTT,CATKTGDFPTDTQYF
once,TRBD1,TRBV9,TRBJ2-7,TGTGCCAGCAGCGTAGGGCAGTGGGACAGCTACGAGCAGTACTTC,CASSVGQWDSYEQYF
.,TRBD1,TRBV29-1,TRBJ2-7,TGCAGCGTTGATCGGACAGGTTGGGACGAGCAGTACTTC,CSVDRTGWDEQYF
.,TRBD1,TRBV4-3,TRBJ1-4,TGCGCCAGCAGCCCCGGAAAGGGGGCCCATGAAAAACTGTTTTTT,CASSPGKGAHEKLFF
.,TRBD1,TRBV19,TRBJ2-1,TGTGCCAGTAGTGGGGACAGGGCTTACAATGAGCAGTTCTTC,CASSGDRAYNEQFF
once,TRBD1,TRBV28,TRBJ1-3,TGTGCCAGCAGTTCCGGTATAAGGGGGCTGGGAAACACCATATATTTT,CASSSGIRGLGNTIYF
once,TRBD1,TRBV7-9,TRBJ1-1,TGTGCCAGCAGCTCCAGGGGGGACACTGAAGCTTTCTTT,CASSSRGDTEAFF
.,TRBD1,TRBV18,TRBJ2-7,TGTGCCAGCTCACCCGTCCCGGGACAGGGGGGCGAGCAGTACTTC,CASSPVPGQGGEQYF
once,.,TRBV5-1,TRBJ1-1,TGCGCCAGCAGCAGCCCTGTCGAAATGAACACTGAAGCTTTCTTT,CASSSPVEMNTEAFF
.,TRBD1,TRBV29-1,TRBJ1-2,TGCAGCGCCGGGGACAGCTATGGCTACACCTTC,CSAGDSYGYTF
once,.,TRBV12-5,TRBJ2-2,TGTGCTAGTGGTTTGTCAGGGTCCCCCGGGGAGCTGTTTTTT,CASGLSGSPGELFF
.,.,TRBV19,TRBJ1-1,TGTGCCAGTAGCCAACCGGGACACATGAACACTGAAGCTTTCTTT,CASSQPGHMNTEAFF
.,.,TRBV19,TRBJ1-1,TGTGCCAGTAGATCCGCCTCTCAGGGGGAAGCTTTCTTT,CASRSASQGEAFF
.,.,TRBV6-5,TRBJ2-7,TGTGCCAGCAGTTACGGACAGATTGACTACGAGCAGTACTTC,CASSYGQIDYEQYF
.,.,TRBV21-1,TRBJ2-2,TGTGCCAGCAGCCACAGGGGGCACGAGCCTAACACCGGGGAGCTGTTTTTT,CASSHRGHEPNTGELFF
.,.,TRBV2,TRBJ2-3,TGTGCCAGCAGTGAAGCGGAGGAGGACTGGACAGATACGCAGTATTTT,CASSEAEEDWTDTQYF
.,TRBD2,TRBV9,TRBJ2-3,TGTGCCAGCAGCGTAGATAGGACTAGCAGCACAGATACGCAGTATTTT,CASSVDRTSSTDTQYF
.,TRBD1,TRBV5-4,TRBJ1-2,TGTGCCAGCAGCAACCCCGGGACAGGGGGAATAGTTGGCTACACCTTC,CASSNPGTGGIVGYTF
.,.,TRBV4-3,TRBJ2-7,TGCGCCAGCAGCCAAAACAGGGTAGCCCCCTCCTACGAGCAGTACTTC,CASSQNRVAPSYEQYF
.,.,TRBV6-2/TRBV6-3,TRBJ2-1,TGTGCCAGCAGTTCCCTCAAAGGTCTCAGGGGCCCCCTCTTC,CASSSLKGLRGPLF
.,.,TRBV12-3/TRBV12-4,TRBJ1-5,TGTGCCACCGCAGGGATGAGCAATCAGCCCCAGCATTTT,CATAGMSNQPQHF